This T cell receptor beta chain is from a study of T-cell memory formation after mild COVID-19. The CDR3 sequence is 13 residues long. V shed 5 bases and J 5 bases; nucleotides not matched to a gene: 5. TCRdb reprocessed the 5' RACE reads via MiXCR and lists one record per CDR3 protein. The sample consists of 65,000 to 95,000 distinct CDR3 sequences, more than 10% of them appearing once. At least ten counts were recorded for this clonotype. V gene TRBV12-3 or TRBV12-4 combines with J gene TRBJ1-1; 7 nucleotides agree with TRBD1. Input material: PBMCs or a T cell subset sorted from them (not recorded which). This receptor was taken from a young man who had mild COVID-19 (a few samples of this study predate the infection). Cell type and time point are not known. The CDR3 protein is CASSTGEGTEAFF. As DNA, the CDR3 is TGTGCCAGCAGTACAGGGGAGGGAACTGAAGCTTTCTTT.